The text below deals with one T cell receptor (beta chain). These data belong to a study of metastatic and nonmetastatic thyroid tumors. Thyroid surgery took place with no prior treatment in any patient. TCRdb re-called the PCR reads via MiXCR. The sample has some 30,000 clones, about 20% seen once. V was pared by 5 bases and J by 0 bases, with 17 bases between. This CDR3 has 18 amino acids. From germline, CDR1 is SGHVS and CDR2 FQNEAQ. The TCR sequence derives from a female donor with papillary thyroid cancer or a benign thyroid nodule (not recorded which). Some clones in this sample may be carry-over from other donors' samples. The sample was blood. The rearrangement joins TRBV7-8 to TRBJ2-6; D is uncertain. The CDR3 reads CASSPFGQALSGANVLTF. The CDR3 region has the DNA TGTGCCAGCAGCCCTTTCGGGCAGGCTCTCTCTGGGGCCAACGTCCTGACTTTC.